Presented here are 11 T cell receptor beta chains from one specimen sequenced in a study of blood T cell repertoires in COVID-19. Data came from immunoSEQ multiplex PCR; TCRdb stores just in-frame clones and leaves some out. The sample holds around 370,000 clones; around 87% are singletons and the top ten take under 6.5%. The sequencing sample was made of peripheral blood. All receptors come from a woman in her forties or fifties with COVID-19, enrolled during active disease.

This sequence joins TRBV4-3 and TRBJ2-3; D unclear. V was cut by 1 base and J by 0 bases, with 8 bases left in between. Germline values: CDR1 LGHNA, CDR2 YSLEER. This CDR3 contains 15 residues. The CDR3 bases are TGCGCCAGCAGCCAAGGGCCCTCTAGCACAGATACGCAGTATTTT. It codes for CASSQGPSSTDTQYF.

The CDR3 is CASSLEGRTSVMRETQYF. CDR3 DNA: TGCGCCAGCAGCTTGGAGGGGCGGACTAGCGTGATGAGGGAGACCCAGTACTTC. This rearrangement joins TRBV5-1 to TRBJ2-5, with 9 nucleotides matching TRBD2. CDR3 size: 18 residues. With V trimmed by 0 bases and J by 5 bases, 14 bases remained unmatched. Germline V lookup: CDR1 SGHRS, CDR2 YFSETQ.

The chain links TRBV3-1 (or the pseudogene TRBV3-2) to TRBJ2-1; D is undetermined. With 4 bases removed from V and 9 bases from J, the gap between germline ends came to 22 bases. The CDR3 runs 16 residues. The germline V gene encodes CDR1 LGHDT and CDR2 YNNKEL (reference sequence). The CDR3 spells CASSLTTPRGPGEQFF. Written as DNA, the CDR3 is TGTGCCAGCAGCCTCACAACCCCGAGAGGCCCCGGTGAGCAGTTCTTC.

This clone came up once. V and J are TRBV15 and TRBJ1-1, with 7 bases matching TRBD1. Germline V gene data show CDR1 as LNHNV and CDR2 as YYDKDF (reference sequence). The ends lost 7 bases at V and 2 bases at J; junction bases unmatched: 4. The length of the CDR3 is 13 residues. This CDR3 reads CATTGTANTEAFF. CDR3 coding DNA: TGTGCCACCACCGGGACAGCAAACACTGAAGCTTTCTTT.

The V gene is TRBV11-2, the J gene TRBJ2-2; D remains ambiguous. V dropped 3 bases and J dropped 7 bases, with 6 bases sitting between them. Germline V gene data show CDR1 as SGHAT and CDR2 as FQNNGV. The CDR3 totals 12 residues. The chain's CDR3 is CASSLSGGELFF. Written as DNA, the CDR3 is TGTGCCAGCAGCTTGTCCGGCGGGGAGCTGTTTTTT.

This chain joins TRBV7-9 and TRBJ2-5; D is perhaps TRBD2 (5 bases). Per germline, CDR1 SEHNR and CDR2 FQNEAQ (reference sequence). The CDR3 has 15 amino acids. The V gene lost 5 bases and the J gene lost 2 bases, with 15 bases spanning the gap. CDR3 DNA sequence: TGTGCCAGCAGCCATGTTCTTGGCGGGCAAGAGACCCAGTACTTC. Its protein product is CASSHVLGGQETQYF.

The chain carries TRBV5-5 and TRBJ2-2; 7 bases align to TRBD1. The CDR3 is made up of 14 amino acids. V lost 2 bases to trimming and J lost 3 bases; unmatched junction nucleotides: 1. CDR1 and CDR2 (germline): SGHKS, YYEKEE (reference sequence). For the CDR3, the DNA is TGTGCCAGCAGCTTCGGACAGGACACCGGGGAGCTGTTTTTT. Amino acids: CASSFGQDTGELFF.

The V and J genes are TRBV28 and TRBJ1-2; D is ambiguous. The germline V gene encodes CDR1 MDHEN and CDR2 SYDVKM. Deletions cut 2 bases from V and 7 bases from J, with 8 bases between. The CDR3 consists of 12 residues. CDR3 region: CASSLKIGGYTF. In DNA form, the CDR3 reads TGTGCCAGCAGTTTAAAAATCGGTGGCTACACCTTC.

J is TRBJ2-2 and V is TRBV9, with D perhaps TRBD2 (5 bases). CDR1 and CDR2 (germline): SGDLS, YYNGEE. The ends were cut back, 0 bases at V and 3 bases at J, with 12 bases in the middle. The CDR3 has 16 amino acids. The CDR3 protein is CASSVDSAEDTGELFF. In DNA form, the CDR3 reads TGTGCCAGCAGCGTAGATTCAGCGGAAGACACCGGGGAGCTGTTTTTT. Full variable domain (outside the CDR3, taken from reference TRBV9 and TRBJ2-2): DSGVTQTPKHLITATGQRVTLRCSPRSGDLSVYWYQQSLDQGLQFLIQYYNGEERAKGNILERFSAQQFPDLHSELNLSSLELGDSALYFCASSVDSAEDTGELFFGEGSRLTVL.

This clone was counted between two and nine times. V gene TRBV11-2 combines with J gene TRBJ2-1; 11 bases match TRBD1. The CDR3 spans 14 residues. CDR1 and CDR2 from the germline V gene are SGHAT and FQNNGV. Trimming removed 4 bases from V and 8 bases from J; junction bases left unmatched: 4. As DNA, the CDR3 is TGTGCCAGCAGCTGGACAGGGGGCGAGGATGAGCAGTTCTTC. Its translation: CASSWTGGEDEQFF.

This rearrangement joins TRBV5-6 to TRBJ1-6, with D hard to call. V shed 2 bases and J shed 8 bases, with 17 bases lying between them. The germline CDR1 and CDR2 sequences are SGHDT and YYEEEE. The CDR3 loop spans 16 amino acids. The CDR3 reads CASSFVGSLSDSPLHF. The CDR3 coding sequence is TGTGCCAGCAGCTTCGTCGGGTCTCTCTCCGATTCACCCCTCCACTTT.